This T cell receptor beta chain derives from a study of blood T cell repertoires in COVID-19 (dated by TCRdb to 2018 to 2021). Notes on the research overall: Collaborator samples came from the United States, Italy and Spain and covered acute and convalescent phases of COVID-19. The prospective study material was composed of cDNA or gDNA derived from T cells, B-cell-depleted T cells, or PBMCs. Subjects who had been exposed to COVID-19, were actively infected with it, or had recovered from it provided the deeply sampled blood TCRbeta repertoires that made up the dataset. The repertoires were released in a freely available public database meant as a resource for research on the immune response to SARS-CoV-2. The samples were drawn from two sources: the first 160 participants of the ongoing ImmuneRACE study, and fewer than 1,500 subjects contributed by 6 global collaborators. A de-identified subject ID, COVID-19 status, age in years and sex were almost always included in the sample metadata. Where HLA class I and class II types were available, the types were taken from metadata supplied by the sample provider, not from assay-based typing. The paper as a whole reports these results and caveats: The quantity of clinical and demographic metadata differed by source and by participant and was supplied without curation.

According to the germline V gene (reference sequence), CDR1 reads SEHNR and CDR2 reads FQNEAQ. Including cysteine and phenylalanine, the CDR3 has 14 amino acids. The DNA shown is the 42-base CDR3, in frame from base 1. The germline V and J ends show losses of 4 bases and 6 bases respectively, and no gene match explains 5 bases of the junction. TCRbeta CDR3 regions were amplified from genomic DNA by means of the immunoSEQ Assay, a bias-controlled multiplex PCR. The authors' pipeline ran thus. Nucleated cell counts per sample were estimated from amplification of reference gene primers within the assay. Sequence reads were collapsed and filtered to measure the absolute abundance of every unique TCRbeta CDR3 rearrangement. For each sample, productive Simpson clonality was calculated by taking the square root of Simpson's diversity index across productive rearrangements. TCRdb stores this immuneACCESS table with in-frame sequences only. Part of the clones is absent; in the studies checked, under half of the shortfall reflects unresolved V genes, and no reason is known for the rest. Clone size and the V and J calls come from that table; the DNA yielded D and trimming. This sample comprises about 71,000 clones, roughly 88% of them detected only once. Roughly 2.4% of the sample is held by the ten biggest clonotypes.

Whole blood was collected in K2EDTA tubes by collaborating institutions according to the institutions' own protocols. Collaborator samples were shipped for TCRbeta analysis as frozen whole blood, isolated PBMCs, or DNA extracted from either sample type. As for this clone: What this receptor recognizes is not known. Per-base quality was not reported, and no clone a single base away is much larger than it.

This TCR was recovered from a human donor in a cohort sampled during active COVID-19. The sample consisted of peripheral blood. This chain joins TRBV7-9 to TRBJ1-4; TRBD1 agrees with 7 junctional bases. Read as DNA, the sequence is TGTGCCAGCAGCTGGACAGGTGTGGATGAAAAACTGTTTTTT. Its protein product is CASSWTGVDEKLFF. Joined to the reference TRBV7-9 and TRBJ1-4 proteins, this CDR3 gives the full variable domain: DTGVSQNPRHKITKRGQNVTFRCDPISEHNRLYWYRQTLGQGPEFLTYFQNEAQLEKSRLLSDRFSAERPKGSFSTLEIQRTEQGDSAMYLCASSWTGVDEKLFFGSGTQLSVL.